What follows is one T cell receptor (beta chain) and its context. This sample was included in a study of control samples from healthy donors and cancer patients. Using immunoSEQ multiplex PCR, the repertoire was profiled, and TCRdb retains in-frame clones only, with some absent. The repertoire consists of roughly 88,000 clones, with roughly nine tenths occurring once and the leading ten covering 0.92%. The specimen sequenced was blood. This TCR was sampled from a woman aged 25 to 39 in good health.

The CDR3 reads CASRDTTGSPLHF. DNA for the CDR3: TGCGCCAGCAGGGATACGACAGGGTCACCCCTCCACTTT. The chain recombines TRBV5-1 with TRBJ1-6; 7 nucleotides line up with TRBD1. CDR3 size: 13 residues. Germline V CDR1 and CDR2: SGHRS, YFSETQ. V lost 5 bases to trimming and J lost 10 bases; unmatched junction nucleotides: 6.